Each of the 16 T cell receptor beta chains below was sequenced from the same sample in a study of shared clonotypes between healthy human individuals. TCRdb keeps only in-frame clones here, not all; method: immunoSEQ multiplex PCR. The sample includes 2 million to 2.5 million clones, over 90% of them seen just once. Material for sequencing was naive CD4+ T cells from PBMCs. Subset meaning: CD45RA+ positively selected. The receptors stem from a man aged 18 to 35 in good health. Some clones in this sample may be carry-over from other donors' samples.

V is TRBV18 and J is TRBJ1-1; 10 bases are shared with TRBD1. The V and J ends lost 5 bases and 4 bases, in that order; junction bases with no gene match: 4. The CDR3 extends over 14 amino acids. Looked up from germline, CDR1 is KGHSH and CDR2 is LQKENI. For the CDR3, the DNA is TGTGCCAGCTCAGCCGGGACAGGGGTCACTGAAGCTTTCTTT. As protein: CASSAGTGVTEAFF. The variable domain in full, with the rest retrieved from reference TRBV18 and TRBJ1-1, is NAGVMQNPRHLVRRRGQEARLRCSPMKGHSHVYWYRQLPEEGLKFMVYLQKENIIDESGMPKERFSAEFPKEGPSILRIQQVVRGDSAAYFCASSAGTGVTEAFFGQGTRLTVV.

The CDR3 sequence: CASRKGFYSNQPQHF. CDR3 DNA sequence: TGTGCCAGCAGGAAGGGGTTTTATAGCAATCAGCCCCAGCATTTT. The rearrangement links TRBV28 to TRBJ1-5; the D gene is possibly TRBD1 (5 bases). The CDR3 totals 15 residues. Germline-derived CDR1 and CDR2 are MDHEN and SYDVKM. The V end was cut by 6 bases, the J end by 0 bases, with 12 bases between.

V usage is TRBV5-4 and J usage is TRBJ1-4, with 8 bases fitting TRBD1. The V gene's germline CDR1 is SGHNT and CDR2 YYREEE (reference sequence). This CDR3 is 16 amino acids long. V trimming: 0 bases; J trimming: 7 bases; junction bases outside the gene matches: 8. CDR3 amino acids: CASSLASPGGGEKLFF. CDR3 bases: TGTGCCAGCAGCTTGGCCAGTCCAGGGGGCGGTGAAAAACTGTTTTTT.

The chain uses TRBV5-8 and TRBJ1-4, with a possible D match to TRBD1 (6 bases). V lost 4 bases and J 2 bases, leaving 18 bases between the germline ends. Germline V gives CDR1 SGHTS, CDR2 YDEGEE. The CDR3 loop spans 17 amino acids. The CDR3: CASSLASRGFTNEKLFF. CDR3 in DNA: TGTGCCAGCAGCCTGGCTTCGAGGGGGTTTACTAATGAAAAACTGTTTTTT.

The sample holds one count of this clone. The chain joins TRBV7-8 to TRBJ2-2; 13 bases align to TRBD2. V was pared by 5 bases and J by 8 bases, with 11 bases of the junction left unmatched. This CDR3 is 17 amino acids long. CDR1 and CDR2 from the germline V gene are SGHVS and FQNEAQ. The CDR3 bases are TGTGCCAGCAGCACACAATCTCCGGGACTAGCGGGAGGGGAGCTGTTTTTT. Protein product: CASSTQSPGLAGGELFF.

Of note for this clone: Other DNA sequences from this sample encode an identical CDR3 as well. V and J are TRBV18 and TRBJ1-2; TRBD1 matches 11 bases. Germline CDR1 is KGHSH and CDR2 is LQKENI. The CDR3 has 15 residues. Trimming removed 2 bases from V and 1 base from J; junction bases left unmatched: 0. CDR3 in DNA: TGTGCCAGCTCACCAGGGACAGGGGGTAACTATGGCTACACCTTC. Translation: CASSPGTGGNYGYTF.

The chain carries TRBV6-1 and TRBJ1-2; D is possibly TRBD1 (5 bases). Germline values: CDR1 MNHNS, CDR2 SASEGT. The CDR3 sequence is 16 residues long. V lost 0 bases, J lost 6 bases, and 17 bases lay in between. CDR3 nucleotide sequence: TGTGCCAGCAGTGAAGCAGGGCAGGGTGGAGTTAATGGCTACACCTTC. Protein sequence: CASSEAGQGGVNGYTF.

The rearrangement joins TRBV6-1 to TRBJ1-5; 7 nucleotides align to TRBD1. Germline lookup yields CDR1 MNHNS and CDR2 SASEGT. The ends lost 6 bases at V and 4 bases at J; junction bases unmatched: 9. The CDR3 is made up of 15 amino acids. The CDR3 region has the DNA TGTGCCAGCAGCCTGACAGGGCCGGGGAATCAGCCCCAGCATTTT. As protein: CASSLTGPGNQPQHF.

The chain has TRBV19 and TRBJ2-7; D uncertain. This CDR3 has 13 residues. Trimming shortened V by 1 base and J by 7 bases, and 11 bases separated the two germline ends. Germline V gene data show CDR1 as LNHDA and CDR2 as SQIVND (reference sequence). CDR3 region: CASSIAQALEQYF. CDR3 in DNA: TGTGCCAGTAGTATAGCGCAGGCGTTGGAGCAGTACTTC. The full variable domain, rest sourced from reference TRBV19 and TRBJ2-7, is DGGITQSPKYLFRKEGQNVTLSCEQNLNHDAMYWYRQDPGQGLRLIYYSQIVNDFQKGDIAEGYSVSREKKESFPLTVTSAQKNPTAFYLCASSIAQALEQYFGPGTRLTVT.

This chain joins TRBV7-9 and TRBJ1-4, with D possibly matching TRBD1 (5 bases). Germline CDR1 is SEHNR and CDR2 is FQNEAQ (reference sequence). CDR3 length: 16 residues. V lost 2 bases, J lost 6 bases, and 16 bases lay in between. CDR3 nucleotides: TGTGCCAGCAGCTTAACGCCCCGGGACGCCCATGAAAAACTGTTTTTT. Protein sequence: CASSLTPRDAHEKLFF.

V is TRBV21-1 and J is TRBJ2-1; the table names TRBD2, a call not compared with the DNA. TRBV21-1 is shown as a pseudogene. This CDR3 spans 16 amino acids. This chain's CDR3 is CASSKELARGYNEQFF. The CDR3 nucleotides read TGTGCCAGCAGCAAAGAACTAGCGAGGGGCTACAATGAGCAGTTCTTC.

The rearrangement uses TRBV6-5 and TRBJ2-2, with TRBD1 matching over 10 bases. CDR1 is MNHEY, CDR2 SVGAGI, per germline. Germline trimming cut 5 bases from V and 5 bases from J; bases unmatched to any gene: 5. The CDR3 is 15 amino acids. CDR3 nucleotide sequence: TGTGCCAGCAGTAAGGGACAGGGGAGGACCGGGGAGCTGTTTTTT. Its protein is CASSKGQGRTGELFF.

This chain connects TRBV28 to TRBJ2-3; D ambiguous. V lost 5 bases and J lost 0, with 15 bases in between. Germline assignment: CDR1 MDHEN and CDR2 SYDVKM. The CDR3 totals 16 residues. The CDR3 region has the DNA TGTGCCAGCAGTCAATTCGACCTGCTAAGCACAGATACGCAGTATTTT. Translated, it gives CASSQFDLLSTDTQYF.

This rearrangement joins TRBV6-1 to TRBJ1-5; 7 bases align to TRBD1. V dropped 6 bases and J dropped 7; count of bases not matched to a gene: 12. The CDR3 runs 15 residues. Looked up from germline, CDR1 is MNHNS and CDR2 is SASEGT. CDR3 loop: CASRDRQGLGQPQHF. DNA for the CDR3: TGTGCCAGCAGGGACCGACAGGGATTGGGGCAGCCCCAGCATTTT.

This clone was found once. Written as DNA, the CDR3 is TGTGCCAGCAGTGGCTTCCGGGGGGGAGTAGGTGGTGATACGCAGTATTTT. As protein: CASSGFRGGVGGDTQYF. The rearrangement links TRBV6-1 to TRBJ2-3, with 8 bases fitting TRBD2. CDR1 and CDR2 (germline): MNHNS, SASEGT. V was pared by 4 bases and J by 6 bases, with 15 bases of the junction left unmatched. The CDR3 is 17 amino acids.

This clone was found once. The chain recombines TRBV15 with TRBJ2-7; D not resolved. In germline, CDR1 is LNHNV, CDR2 YYDKDF (reference sequence). CDR3 length: 12 residues. Trimming shortened V by 0 bases and J by 5 bases, and 5 bases separated the two germline ends. CDR3 protein: CATSRDWDEQYF. The CDR3 DNA reads as TGTGCCACCAGCAGAGATTGGGACGAGCAGTACTTC.